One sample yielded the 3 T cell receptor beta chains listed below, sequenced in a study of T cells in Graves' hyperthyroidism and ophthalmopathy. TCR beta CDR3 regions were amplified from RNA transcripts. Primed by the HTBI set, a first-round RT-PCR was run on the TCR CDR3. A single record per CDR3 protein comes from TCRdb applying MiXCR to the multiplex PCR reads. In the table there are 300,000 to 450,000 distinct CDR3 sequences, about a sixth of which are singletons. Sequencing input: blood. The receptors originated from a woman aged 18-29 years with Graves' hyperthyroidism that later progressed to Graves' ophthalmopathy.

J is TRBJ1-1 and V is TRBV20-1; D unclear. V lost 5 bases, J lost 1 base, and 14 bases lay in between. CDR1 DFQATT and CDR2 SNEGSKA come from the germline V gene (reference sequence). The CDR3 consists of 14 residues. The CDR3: CSAGPQLPNTEAFF. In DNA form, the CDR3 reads TGCAGTGCTGGTCCCCAGCTACCGAACACTGAAGCTTTCTTT.

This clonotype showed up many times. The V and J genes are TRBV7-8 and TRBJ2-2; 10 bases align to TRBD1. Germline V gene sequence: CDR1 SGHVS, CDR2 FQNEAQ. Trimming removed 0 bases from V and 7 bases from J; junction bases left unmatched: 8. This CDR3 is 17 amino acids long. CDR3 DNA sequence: TGTGCCAGCAGCTTAGCGCGAGGGACAGGGGATGACGGGGAGCTGTTTTTT. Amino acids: CASSLARGTGDDGELFF.

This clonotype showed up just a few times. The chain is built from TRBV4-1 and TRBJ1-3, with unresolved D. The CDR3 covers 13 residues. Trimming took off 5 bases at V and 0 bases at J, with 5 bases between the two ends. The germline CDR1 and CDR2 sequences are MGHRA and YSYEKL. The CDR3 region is CASSAYSGNTIYF. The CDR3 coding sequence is TGCGCCAGCAGCGCCTACTCTGGAAACACCATATATTTT.